A selection of T cell receptor beta chains follows, all from one sample in a study of post-analysis software for immune sequencing data. One entry per CDR3 protein, called by TCRdb with MiXCR from the PCR reads. The table shows roughly 400,000 distinct CDR3 sequences, with roughly 38% occurring only once. Material for sequencing was blood. The receptors here all came from a girl aged 2-10 years with multiple sclerosis. Both conserved end residues are part of each CDR3. A D gene is named only where the DNA matches it firmly. Clone sizes are given selectively: once, few, many, or a class where the clone is expanded.

j_call v_call clone_size d_call cdr3_aa cdr3_nt
TRBJ1-2 TRBV5-1 few TRBD1 CASSFGQGRDYGYTF TGCGCCAGCAGCTTTGGACAGGGGCGCGACTATGGCTACACCTTC
TRBJ2-2 TRBV20-1 few - CSALQGGTGELFF TGCAGTGCGTTACAGGGAGGAACCGGGGAGCTGTTTTTT
TRBJ2-3 TRBV12-3/TRBV12-4 - TRBD2 CASRRLAGDTQYF TGTGCCAGCAGGCGGCTAGCGGGGGATACGCAGTATTTT
TRBJ2-3 TRBV20-1 - - CSARAPGVSTDTQYF TGCAGTGCTAGAGCCCCCGGGGTTAGCACAGATACGCAGTATTTT
TRBJ2-1 TRBV2 - TRBD2 CASTELGLAGGAEQFF TGTGCCAGCACTGAACTGGGACTAGCGGGGGGGGCTGAGCAGTTCTTC
TRBJ1-6 TRBV18 - TRBD1 CASSLTRDRRNSPLHF TGTGCCAGCTCACTAACCCGGGACAGGCGTAATTCACCCCTCCACTTT
TRBJ2-1 TRBV7-6 - - CASSLGGDPNEQFF TGTGCCAGCAGCTTAGGGGGGGACCCCAATGAGCAGTTCTTC
TRBJ2-2 TRBV29-1 - - CSVDRIWGGELFF TGCAGCGTCGACAGGATCTGGGGCGGGGAGCTGTTTTTT
TRBJ1-2 TRBV7-9 - - CTSSAAGSAGYTF TGTACCAGCAGCGCCGCAGGGAGCGCTGGCTACACCTTC
TRBJ1-2 TRBV6-2/TRBV6-3 few - CASSYEQGYGYTF TGTGCCAGCAGTTACGAACAGGGCTATGGCTACACCTTC
TRBJ1-1 TRBV7-9 few - CASSSIDRPDTEAFF TGTGCCAGCAGCTCCATCGACCGACCCGACACTGAAGCTTTCTTT
TRBJ1-2 TRBV12-3/TRBV12-4 - - CASSLGVGHYGYTF TGTGCCAGCAGTTTAGGCGTGGGGCACTATGGCTACACCTTC
TRBJ1-1 TRBV4-1 - - CASSQVSGGPGTEAFF TGCGCCAGCAGCCAAGTCTCCGGCGGGCCGGGCACTGAAGCTTTCTTT
TRBJ2-1 TRBV12-3/TRBV12-4 - - CASNVGSARDNEQFF TGTGCCAGCAACGTCGGCTCGGCCAGAGACAATGAGCAGTTCTTC
TRBJ2-1 TRBV6-1 few - CASRLASGNEQFF TGTGCCAGCAGGCTAGCCTCGGGCAATGAGCAGTTCTTC
TRBJ2-7 TRBV25-1 - TRBD1 CASSPQGAGNEQYF TGTGCCAGCAGTCCCCAGGGGGCGGGCAATGAGCAGTACTTC
TRBJ2-5 TRBV20-1 - - CSALIQETQYF TGCAGTGCCCTAATCCAAGAGACCCAGTACTTC
TRBJ2-3 TRBV18 - TRBD2 CASSPPASGGTDTQYF TGTGCCAGCTCACCACCCGCTAGCGGGGGCACAGATACGCAGTATTTT
TRBJ2-1 TRBV19 - - CASSIRGPDGSGEQFF TGTGCCAGTAGTATTAGGGGACCGGATGGGAGTGGTGAGCAGTTCTTC
TRBJ2-5 TRBV29-1 - TRBD2 CSVARLAGVETQYF TGCAGCGTTGCTCGACTAGCGGGGGTGGAGACCCAGTACTTC